The T cell receptor beta chain described here comes from a study of CD8+ T cells in alopecia areata. Treatment noted: oral pan-JAK inhibitor, 5-10 mg twice daily. PBMCs served as the source from which CD4+ and CD8+ T cells were sorted. This clone has only a few counts. Its specificity is not known. This CDR3 is built from 14 residues. Trimming shortened V by 4 bases and J by 1 base, and 10 bases separated the two germline ends. Germline CDR1 reads MNHEY; CDR2 reads SVGAGI. The study, taken as a whole, reports: TCRs were shared less clearly across patients than in mice, possibly for HLA-related reasons.

Sequencing relied on a cDNA template that was reverse transcribed from extracted RNA. The assay was immunoSEQ multiplex PCR, and TCRdb's table has in-frame clones only and misses some. Of about 200,000 clones in the sample, around 65% were seen once. Material: CD4+ T cells sorted from blood, obtained at week 4, from a patient treated with tofacitinib. This TCR was sampled from a human donor with alopecia areata. The V gene is TRBV6-5, the J gene TRBJ1-1, with D maybe TRBD1 (6 bases). The CDR3 is CASSSGHKNTEAFF. The CDR3 DNA reads TGTGCCAGCAGTTCGGGACATAAGAACACTGAAGCTTTCTTT.